This T cell receptor (beta chain) was retrieved from a study of monozygotic twins with inflammatory bowel disease (dated by TCRdb to between 2018 and 2021). With regard to the full study: The complete study included roughly 30 monozygotic twin pairs: 19 IBD-discordant Danish pairs and nine German pairs, of which four were IBD-concordant and five were IBD-discordant. Disease-associated traits were sought mainly through comparisons between IBD patients and their genetically identical healthy co-twins within discordant pairs. Each individual had, on average, about 151 000 unique TCRalpha sequences and 181 000 unique TCRbeta sequences available for analysis. Results the study describes overall, beyond this receptor: Different T cell subtypes could not be distinguished in the analysis. The results gave no support for a single strong signal or clonotype linked to IBD. Repertoire similarity did not differ between concordant and discordant twins, which could be due to limited statistical power. Compared with healthy twins, IBD patients had fewer clonotypes in common with other individuals, a difference most pronounced in patients showing signs of disease activity. Background noise and inter-individual variability may have been introduced into the repertoires by the differing immunosuppressive treatments among patients. A decrease in TCRbeta repertoire diversity, as measured by inverse Simpson index, was observed in IBD patients compared with their healthy co-twins.

A word on this clonotype: What antigen it recognizes has not been identified.

Preparation of the library involved 5' RACE. Each TCR library was prepared from 3,500 to 4,500 ng of total RNA. For each sample, cDNA was synthesized in eight separate reactions using SMARTScribe reverse transcriptase. Unique molecular identifiers containing a 6-nucleotide sample barcode were introduced through template switching during cDNA synthesis. Two nested PCRs of around 16 and 10 cycles amplified the TCRalpha and TCRbeta cDNA, and bead purification followed each PCR. Before amplification, cDNA was treated with uracil DNA-glycosylase and purified using the QIAquick PCR purification kit. In the second PCR, Illumina TruSeq-compatible adapters and sample-specific barcodes were added. Library quality and concentration were checked on TapeStation and Qubit, and libraries were pooled at approximately 4.7 ng each. Pooled libraries were sequenced on an Illumina HiSeq2500 single-index Rapid Run with 2 x 100 bp reads and custom sequencing primers. In the original analysis: UMI-based consensus assembly with MiGEC version 1.2.6 was used to correct PCR and sequencing errors. MiXCR version 2.1.1 was used to carry out V(D)J alignment, clonotype assembly and CDR3 extraction. To normalise gene usage, clonotype sharing and MAIT/NKT TCR abundance, the analysis used the top 1000, 10 000 and 20 000 clonotypes per sample. After downsampling to 27 000 UMIs, diversity was calculated as the inverse Simpson index using the vegan R package. Statistical testing used paired Mann-Whitney U tests on the discordant twin pairs and applied Benjamini-Hochberg correction for multiple testing. TCRdb reprocessed the reads, and each CDR3 protein sequence is entered once, without DNA. Here the V and J calls rest on TCRdb's processing, not on the authors' analysis. The record for this sample contains about 300,000 distinct CDR3 sequences. The top ten clones comprise 5.6% of the sample.

From each donor, an approximately 2.5 ml peripheral blood sample was drawn into PAXgene tubes and stored at -80 degrees C. Without T cell sorting, total RNA was isolated from whole blood using the PAXgene blood miRNA kit on an automated QIAcube. Peripheral blood from monozygotic twin pairs, either concordant or discordant for inflammatory bowel disease, underwent deep TCRalpha and TCRbeta repertoire profiling that used unique molecular barcoding. Smoking habits were recorded for all twin pairs, and each individual was classified as a current, former or never smoker. Material for sequencing was blood. The sequence derives from a human donor with ulcerative colitis or Crohn's disease, or a healthy co-twin of an affected twin (not recorded which).

This receptor carries the CDR3 CASSLVGRRVYNSPLHF. The chain is encoded by TRBV5-1 joined to TRBJ1-6. From the germline V gene, CDR1 is SGHRS and CDR2 is YFSETQ. The CDR3, cysteine through phenylalanine, is 17 amino acids long. The coding DNA is unavailable.